This TCR beta chain was sequenced for a study of identical twins. Each donor was a healthy Caucasian. In TCRdb, the 5' RACE reads were re-called with MiXCR into one record per CDR3 protein. Here the sample spans about 470,000 distinct CDR3 sequences, 24% being singletons. This clonotype was picked up one time. Trimming shortened V by 6 bases and J by 3 bases, and 6 bases separated the two germline ends. The germline V gene encodes CDR1 MGHDK and CDR2 SYGVNS. The CDR3 runs to 11 residues. This sample also appeared in a second study, on T cells expressing NK-cell markers. That source reports: Investigators obtained TCR beta repertoires from sorted CD3+CD56+NKG2C+, CD3+CD56+NKG2C- and CD3+CD56-NKG2C+ T cells. Roughly six of the donors carried dominant NKG2C+ clonotypes that took up about 1.0-7.5% of their CD8+ T cells. The CD3+CD56-NKG2C+ fraction of several donors was also led by these clonotypes.

The specimen was CD4+ T cells sorted from blood. The chain combines TRBV25-1 with TRBJ2-7, with D unclear. The sequence came from a woman aged 18-29 years in good health. CDR3 amino acids: CASRSNYEQYF. The CDR3 DNA reads TGTGCCAGCAGATCCAACTACGAGCAGTACTTC.